This TCR beta chain was captured in a study of vaccination and CD4 T cells after COVID-19. At the level of the study: Some control cultures received a CEFX pool, which served as the positive control. Others received an HIV-1 Nef pool or no peptide.

As for treatment: roughly nine-day PBMC culture with coronavirus spike peptide pools or control peptides (ViraFEST assay). CD4+ T cells that came from the unexposed donor were collected before the COVID-19 pandemic (2011-2018). This clonotype rates as medium-sized. Antigen: not known. V dropped 4 bases and J dropped 6; count of bases not matched to a gene: 8. Germline CDR1 reads ENHRY; CDR2 reads SYGVKD. The CDR3 consists of 14 residues. At the Johns Hopkins FTIC core, DNA taken from cultured CD4+ T cells was sequenced by way of the Oncomine TCR Beta short-read assay. Cultures of CD4+ T cells served as the source for extracting genomic DNA. TCRdb called the PCR reads again in MiXCR, with one record for every CDR3 protein. The repertoire consists of more than 10,000 distinct CDR3 sequences, with 29% occurring once and the leading ten covering 10% to 15%. Study findings and constraints: Analysis of convalescent patients found that 304 of 307 vaccine-specific clones were spike mono-reactive.

The sequencing sample was made of CD4+ T cells from blood, cultured in vitro. The source is a human donor in good health. The genes are TRBV10-3 and TRBJ1-2; 7 positions agree with TRBD1. The CDR3 spells CAISARQGWNGYTF. The CDR3 DNA follows: TGTGCCATCAGTGCCAGACAGGGATGGAATGGCTACACCTTC.